This T cell receptor beta chain was obtained from a study of Ad26.COV2.S vaccination and SARS-CoV-2 variants. Specified treatment: approximately 18 received Ad26.COV2.S at low or high dose, single or two shots; about 5 received placebo; per-sample allocation not given. Specimens were obtained on day 63 following the first vaccine or placebo injection. The protocol was immunoSEQ multiplex PCR, while the TCRdb copy is restricted to in-frame clones and leaves out a portion. The sample records about 400,000 clones, about nine tenths being singletons. The input for sequencing was peripheral blood, taken in a trial of Ad26.COV2.S vaccine versus placebo. The TCR comes from a person between 18 and 60 years old who received the Ad26.COV2.S COVID-19 vaccine or a placebo.

DNA of the CDR3: TGTGCCAGCAGCCTTCTAGACAACCGAAACGGGGAGCTGTTTTTT. This encodes CASSLLDNRNGELFF. The chain has TRBV11-1 and TRBJ2-2; D call uncertain. This CDR3 is built from 15 residues. Germline loops: CDR1 SGHAT, CDR2 FQDESV (reference sequence). Trimming took 5 bases from V and 7 from J, leaving 17 bases between them.